The source of this TCR beta chain is a study of beta chain features in type 1 diabetes listed by TCRdb under 2018. Notes on the research overall: Mean age, gender distribution, total cell number and subset yield did not differ between patients and healthy donors. Across all samples, around 99 million sorted cells were examined, and cell number per subset correlated strongly with RNA yield. The study compared TCRB repertoires of sorted circulating CD4+ T cell subsets between recently diagnosed type 1 diabetes patients and matched healthy donors. Whereas all 30 or so donors provided naive and central memory subsets, regulatory and stem cell-like memory subsets were isolated from just 8 patients and about 8 healthy donors.

Overall study outcomes, separate from this receptor: At VDJ recombination sites, type 1 diabetes patients had fewer insertions and more deleted nucleotides, which implies abnormalities in thymic rearrangement. Type 1 diabetes patients showed a moderate but significant shortening of TCRB CDR3 length in all four CD4+ subsets. Because small numbers of individuals were included in the HLA sub-analyses, any influence of HLA type on TCRB rearrangement was left unresolved. Naive, central memory and regulatory TCRB repertoires appeared to be more alike among patients than among healthy donors. Because cDNA was sequenced instead of genomic DNA, highly expressing activated cells could be over-represented, though the groups showed no difference in activation or CD3 levels. Shorter templates might have been favored by PCR, but patient and control samples were amplified and corrected together, so both groups would have been affected equally by any skew.

Each donor gave one peripheral blood draw, roughly 110 mL on average, collected into heparinised tubes. Naive, central memory, regulatory and stem cell-like memory CD4+ T cells were sorted on a BD FACSAria II using a panel including CD45RO, CCR7, CD25, CD127, CD95 and CD27. A purity above 98% was achieved for all sorted populations. PBMCs were isolated right away by Lymphoprep density gradient centrifugation and were stained directly, without culture. Samples were stained and sorted in pairs, with one healthy donor and one patient per experiment, so that batch effects were minimized. CDR1 and CDR2 (LNHNV, YYDKDF) derive from the germline V gene (reference sequence). V and J are truncated by 6 bases and 3 bases respectively, leaving an intervening sequence of 15 bases. The CDR3 sequence holds 16 residues, the cysteine and phenylalanine included. The sequence is cut down to CDR3 DNA, 48 bases in frame from base 1.

The High Capacity cDNA Reverse Transcription Kit was used to reverse transcribe all of the isolated RNA, meaning that expressed TCRB transcripts were what got sequenced. Deep immunoSEQ sequencing was performed on naive, central memory and regulatory T cell samples, with an average of about 4 million total reads per sample. Sorted cells were lysed in RLT buffer, and RNA was extracted using DNase-treated RNeasy Micro or Mini kits according to cell number. Each cell subset was processed on its own to prevent cross-contamination, while patient and healthy donor samples were processed together. The immunoSEQ multiplex PCR was used to amplify TCRB sequences from cDNA, yielding 87-bp fragments that span the CDR3 region. Amplicons were sequenced on the Illumina HiSeq platform. The authors' pipeline ran thus. PCR bias was corrected computationally using synthetic template baselines, and reads within Hamming distance 2 were collapsed, with unmergeable singletons discarded. By aligning reads against IMGT, V, D and J genes, CDR3 length, and insertions or deletions at six rearrangement sites were assigned. Within each subset, clonotype counts were normalized to sorted cell number, and only after that were true diversity and Gini coefficients computed with the tcR R package. The overlap coefficient, calculated on TCRB nucleotide sequences, was used to quantify repertoire sharing. Out-of-frame TCRB sequences from naive cells were analyzed as a proxy for the pre-selection repertoire. The immuneACCESS repertoire file appears here via TCRdb, limited to in-frame rearrangements. These files lack a portion of the clones; in checked studies, under half of the deficit traces to unresolved V genes, and the cause of the others is not known. From that table come the V and J calls and clone size; the DNA was used to work out D and trimming. The sample table lists 300,000 to 450,000 clones, roughly 21% of them with a count of one. Of the sample, approximately 0.043% falls within the top ten clones.

Comments on this clone: Its cognate antigen has yet to be identified. Base qualities are not recorded, but no much larger clone differs from it by a single base.

What was sequenced was naive CD4+ T cells from blood. Read against the paper, the sample's cell subset or site label means: true naive CD4+ T cells. This chain joins TRBV15 to TRBJ2-6, with a weak D call of TRBD2 (7 bases match). The receptor's source is a woman in her late teens or twenties in good health. The CDR3 corresponds to CATRRGGSHGANVLTF. The DNA is TGTGCCACCAGGAGGGGGGGTAGTCATGGGGCCAACGTCCTGACTTTC.